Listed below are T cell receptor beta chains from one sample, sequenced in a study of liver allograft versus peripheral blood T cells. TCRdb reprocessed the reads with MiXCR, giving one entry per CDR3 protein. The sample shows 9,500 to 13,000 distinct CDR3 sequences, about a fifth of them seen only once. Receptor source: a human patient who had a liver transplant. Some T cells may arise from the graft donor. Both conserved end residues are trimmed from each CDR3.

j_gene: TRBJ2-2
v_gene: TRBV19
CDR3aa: ASSIQGANTGELF

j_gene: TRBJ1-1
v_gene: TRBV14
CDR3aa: ASSPVSGGTMNTEAF

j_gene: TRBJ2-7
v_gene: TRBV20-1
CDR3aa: SASPPGTGDYEQY

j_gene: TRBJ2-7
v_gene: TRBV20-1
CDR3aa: SARGQFYEQY

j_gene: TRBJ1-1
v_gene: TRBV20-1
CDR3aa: SAYAPTGVGITEAF

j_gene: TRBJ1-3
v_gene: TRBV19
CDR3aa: ASRSDGSGNTIY

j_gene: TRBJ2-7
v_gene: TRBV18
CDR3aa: ASSPPIGGWSYEQY

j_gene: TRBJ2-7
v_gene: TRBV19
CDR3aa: ASSIGLAEPLQY

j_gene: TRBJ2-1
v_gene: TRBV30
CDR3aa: AWSRQGNEQF

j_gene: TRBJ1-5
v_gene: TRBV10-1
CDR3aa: ASSDPGGQPQH

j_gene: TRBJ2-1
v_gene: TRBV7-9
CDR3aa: ASSFPQGAADEQF

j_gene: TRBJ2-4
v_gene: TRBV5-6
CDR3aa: ASSLGGEIIQY

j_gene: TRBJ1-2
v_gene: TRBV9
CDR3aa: ASSPPSPGARRGYT

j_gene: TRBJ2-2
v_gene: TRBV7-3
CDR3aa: ASSPIRGGELF

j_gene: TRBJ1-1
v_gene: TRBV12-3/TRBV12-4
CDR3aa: ASSLQGFDAF

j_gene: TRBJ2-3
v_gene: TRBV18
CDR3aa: ASLGGDTQY

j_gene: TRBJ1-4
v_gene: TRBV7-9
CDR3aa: ASSPPRQSSEKLF

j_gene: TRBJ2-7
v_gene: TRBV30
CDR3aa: AWSIYRGVRHYEQY

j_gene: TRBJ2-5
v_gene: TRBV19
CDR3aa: ASSSNQETQY

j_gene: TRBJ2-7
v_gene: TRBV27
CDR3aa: ASSIVGTGGYEQY

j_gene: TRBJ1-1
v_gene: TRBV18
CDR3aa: ASSPGTGIAEAF

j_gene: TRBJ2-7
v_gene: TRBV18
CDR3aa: ASSPPAATYEQY

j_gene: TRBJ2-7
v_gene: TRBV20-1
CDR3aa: SAPRASSGSDEQY

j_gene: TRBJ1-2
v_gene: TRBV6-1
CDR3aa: ASSEALDRGHGYT

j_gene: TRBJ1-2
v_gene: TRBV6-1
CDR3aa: ASRGDRASGYT

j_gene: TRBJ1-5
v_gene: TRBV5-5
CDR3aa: ASSLVPGKNQPQH

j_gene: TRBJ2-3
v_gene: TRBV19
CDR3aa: ASSPPDRGDTQY

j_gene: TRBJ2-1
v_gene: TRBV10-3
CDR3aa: AISALADNEQF

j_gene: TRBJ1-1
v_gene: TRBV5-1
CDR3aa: ASSPPLGGNTEAF

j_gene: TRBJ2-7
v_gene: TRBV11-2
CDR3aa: ASSIEGHRYEQY

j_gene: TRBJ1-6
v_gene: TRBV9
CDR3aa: ASSGRDSPLH

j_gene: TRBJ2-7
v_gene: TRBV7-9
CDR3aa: ASSLVGDEQY

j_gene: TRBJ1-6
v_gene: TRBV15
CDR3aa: ATSREGQGFSPLH

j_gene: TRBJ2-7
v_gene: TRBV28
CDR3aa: ASSAGSPSYEQY

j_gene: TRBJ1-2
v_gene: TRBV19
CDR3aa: ASSMVGSWTVEGINYGYT

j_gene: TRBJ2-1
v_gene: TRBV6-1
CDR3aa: ASRIKTDYNEQF

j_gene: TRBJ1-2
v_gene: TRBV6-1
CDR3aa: ASSERGTNGNYGYT

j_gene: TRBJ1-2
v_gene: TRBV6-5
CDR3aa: ASSLLRGFNYGYT

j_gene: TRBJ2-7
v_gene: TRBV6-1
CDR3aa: ASLNTGTGPYEQY

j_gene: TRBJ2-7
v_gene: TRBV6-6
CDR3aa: ASSPEHSEQY